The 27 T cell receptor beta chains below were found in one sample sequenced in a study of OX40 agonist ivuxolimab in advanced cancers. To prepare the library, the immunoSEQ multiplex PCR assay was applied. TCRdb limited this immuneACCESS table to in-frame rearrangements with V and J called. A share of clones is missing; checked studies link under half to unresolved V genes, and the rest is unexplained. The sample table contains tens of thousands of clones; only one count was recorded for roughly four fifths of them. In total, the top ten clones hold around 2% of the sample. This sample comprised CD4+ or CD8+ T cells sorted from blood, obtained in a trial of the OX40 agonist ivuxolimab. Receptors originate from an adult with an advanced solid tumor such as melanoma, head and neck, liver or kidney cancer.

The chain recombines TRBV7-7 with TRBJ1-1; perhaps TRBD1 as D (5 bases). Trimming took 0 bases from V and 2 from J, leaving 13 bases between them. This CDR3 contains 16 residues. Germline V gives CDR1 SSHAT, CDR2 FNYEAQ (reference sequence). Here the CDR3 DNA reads TGTGCCAGCAGCTTAGCTTGGGGTCAGGGCAACACTGAAGCTTTCTTT. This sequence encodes CASSLAWGQGNTEAFF.

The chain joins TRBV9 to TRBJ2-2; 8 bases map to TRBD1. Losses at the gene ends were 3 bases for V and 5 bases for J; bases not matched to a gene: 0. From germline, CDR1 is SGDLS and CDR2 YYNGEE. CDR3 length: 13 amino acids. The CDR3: CASSDRGTGELFF. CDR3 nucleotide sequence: TGTGCCAGCAGCGACAGGGGGACCGGGGAGCTGTTTTTT. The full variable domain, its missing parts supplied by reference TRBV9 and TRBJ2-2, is DSGVTQTPKHLITATGQRVTLRCSPRSGDLSVYWYQQSLDQGLQFLIQYYNGEERAKGNILERFSAQQFPDLHSELNLSSLELGDSALYFCASSDRGTGELFFGEGSRLTVL.

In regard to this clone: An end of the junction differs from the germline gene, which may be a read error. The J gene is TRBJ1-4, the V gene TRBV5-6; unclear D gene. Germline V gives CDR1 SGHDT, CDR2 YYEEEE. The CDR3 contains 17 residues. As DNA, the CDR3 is TGTGCCAGCAGCCGTTGGTCGTCTACAGCAACTAGTGAAAAACTGTTTTTT. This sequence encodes CASSRWSSTATSEKLFF.

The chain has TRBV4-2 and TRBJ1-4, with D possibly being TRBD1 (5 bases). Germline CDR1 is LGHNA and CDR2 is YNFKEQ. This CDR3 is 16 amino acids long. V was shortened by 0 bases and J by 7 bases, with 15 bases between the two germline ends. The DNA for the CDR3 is TGTGCCAGCAGCCAAGATTGGGGGTCAGGGAGTGAAAAACTGTTTTTT. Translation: CASSQDWGSGSEKLFF.

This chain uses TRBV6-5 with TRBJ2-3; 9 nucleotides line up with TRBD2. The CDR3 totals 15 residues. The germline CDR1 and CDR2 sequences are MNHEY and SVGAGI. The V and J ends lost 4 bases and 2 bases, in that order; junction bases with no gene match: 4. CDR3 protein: CASSFSGGYTDTQYF. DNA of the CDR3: TGTGCCAGCAGTTTCAGCGGGGGGTACACAGATACGCAGTATTTT.

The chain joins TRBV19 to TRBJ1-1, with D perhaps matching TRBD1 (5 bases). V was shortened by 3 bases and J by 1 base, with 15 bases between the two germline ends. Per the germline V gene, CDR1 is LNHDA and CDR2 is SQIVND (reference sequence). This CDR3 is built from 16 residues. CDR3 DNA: TGTGCCAGTAGTATCCCGCTCTCCAGGGCGAACACTGAAGCTTTCTTT. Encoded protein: CASSIPLSRANTEAFF.

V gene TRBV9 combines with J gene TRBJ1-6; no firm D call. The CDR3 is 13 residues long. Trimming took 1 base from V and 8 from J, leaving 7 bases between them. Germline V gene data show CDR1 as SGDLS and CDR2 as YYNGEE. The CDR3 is CASSVKWDSPLHF. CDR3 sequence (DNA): TGTGCCAGCAGCGTAAAGTGGGATTCACCCCTCCACTTT. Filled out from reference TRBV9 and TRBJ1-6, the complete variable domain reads DSGVTQTPKHLITATGQRVTLRCSPRSGDLSVYWYQQSLDQGLQFLIQYYNGEERAKGNILERFSAQQFPDLHSELNLSSLELGDSALYFCASSVKWDSPLHFGNGTRLTVT.

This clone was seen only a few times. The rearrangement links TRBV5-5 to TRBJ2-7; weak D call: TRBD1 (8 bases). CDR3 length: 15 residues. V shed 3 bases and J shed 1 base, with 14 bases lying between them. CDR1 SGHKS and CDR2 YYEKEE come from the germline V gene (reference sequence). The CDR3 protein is CASSWGGQASYEQYF. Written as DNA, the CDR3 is TGTGCCAGCAGCTGGGGGGGACAGGCATCCTACGAGCAGTACTTC.

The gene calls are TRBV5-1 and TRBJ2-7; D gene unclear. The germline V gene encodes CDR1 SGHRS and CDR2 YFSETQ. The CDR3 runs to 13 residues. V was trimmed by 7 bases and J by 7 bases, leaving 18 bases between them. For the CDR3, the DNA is TGCGCCAGCGGCCCGAACAGCCTAATTGAGCAGTACTTC. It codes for CASGPNSLIEQYF.

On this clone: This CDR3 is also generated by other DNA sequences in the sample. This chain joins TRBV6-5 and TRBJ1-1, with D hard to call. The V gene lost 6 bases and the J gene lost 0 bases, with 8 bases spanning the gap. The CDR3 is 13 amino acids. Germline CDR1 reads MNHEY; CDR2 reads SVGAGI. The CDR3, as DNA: TGTGCCAGCAGAGCTGCTATGAACACTGAAGCTTTCTTT. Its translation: CASRAAMNTEAFF.

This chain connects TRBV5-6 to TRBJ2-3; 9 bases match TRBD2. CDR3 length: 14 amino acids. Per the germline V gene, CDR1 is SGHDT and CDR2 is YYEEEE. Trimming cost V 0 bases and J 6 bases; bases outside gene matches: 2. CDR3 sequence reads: CASSLGGRGDTQYF. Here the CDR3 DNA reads TGTGCCAGCAGCTTGGGCGGGAGGGGGGATACGCAGTATTTT.

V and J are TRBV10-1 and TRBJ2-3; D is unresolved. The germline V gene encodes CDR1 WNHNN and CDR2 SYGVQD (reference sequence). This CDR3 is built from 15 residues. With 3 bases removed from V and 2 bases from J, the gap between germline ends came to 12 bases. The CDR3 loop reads CASSDLSSDTDTQYF. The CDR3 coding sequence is TGCGCCAGCAGTGACCTTTCCAGCGACACAGATACGCAGTATTTT.

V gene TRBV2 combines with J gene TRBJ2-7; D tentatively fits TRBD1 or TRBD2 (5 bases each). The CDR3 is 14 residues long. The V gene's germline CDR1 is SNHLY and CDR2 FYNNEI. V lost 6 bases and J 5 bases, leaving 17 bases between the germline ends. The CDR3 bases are TGTGCCAGCAGGGGGGAAGGTAGAGGCCACGAGCAGTACTTC. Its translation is CASRGEGRGHEQYF.

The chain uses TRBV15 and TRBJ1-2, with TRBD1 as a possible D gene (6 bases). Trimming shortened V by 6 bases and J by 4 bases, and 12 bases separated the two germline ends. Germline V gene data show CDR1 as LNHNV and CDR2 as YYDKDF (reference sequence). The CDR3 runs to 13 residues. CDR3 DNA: TGTGCCACCAGTCCGGACAGAGCCTATGGCTACACCTTC. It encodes CATSPDRAYGYTF.

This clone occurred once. Written as DNA, the CDR3 is TGTGCCAGCAGAGGGGGGGTCCAGGTCACGCAGTATTTT. This gives the protein CASRGGVQVTQYF. The rearrangement links TRBV6-5 to TRBJ2-3; the D gene is possibly TRBD2 (7 bases). CDR1 MNHEY and CDR2 SVGAGI come from the germline V gene. The germline V and J ends were trimmed by 6 bases and 9 bases, with 16 bases remaining between them. This CDR3 spans 13 amino acids.

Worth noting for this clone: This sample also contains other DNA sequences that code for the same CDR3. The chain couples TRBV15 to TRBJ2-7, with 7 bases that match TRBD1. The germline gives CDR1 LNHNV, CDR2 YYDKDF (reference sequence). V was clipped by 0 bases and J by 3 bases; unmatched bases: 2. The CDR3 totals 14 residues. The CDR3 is CATSREGGGYEQYF. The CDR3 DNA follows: TGTGCCACCAGCAGAGAAGGGGGCGGCTACGAGCAGTACTTC.

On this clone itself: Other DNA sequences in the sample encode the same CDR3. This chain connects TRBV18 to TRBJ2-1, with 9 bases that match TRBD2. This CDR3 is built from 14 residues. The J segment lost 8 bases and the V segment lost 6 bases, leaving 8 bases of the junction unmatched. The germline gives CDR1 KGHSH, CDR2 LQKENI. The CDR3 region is CASSVAGAGDEQFF. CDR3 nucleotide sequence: TGTGCCAGCTCCGTAGCGGGGGCGGGCGATGAGCAGTTCTTC.

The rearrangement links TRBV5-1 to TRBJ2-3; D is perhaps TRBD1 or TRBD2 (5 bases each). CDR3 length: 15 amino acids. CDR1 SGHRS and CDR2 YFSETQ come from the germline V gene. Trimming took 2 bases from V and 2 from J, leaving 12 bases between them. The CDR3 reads CASSFDGDHTDTQYF. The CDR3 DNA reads TGCGCCAGCAGCTTCGACGGGGACCACACAGATACGCAGTATTTT. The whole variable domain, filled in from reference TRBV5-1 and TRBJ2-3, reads KAGVTQTPRYLIKTRGQQVTLSCSPISGHRSVSWYQQTPGQGLQFLFEYFSETQRNKGNFPGRFSGRQFSNSRSEMNVSTLELGDSALYLCASSFDGDHTDTQYFGPGTRLTVL.

The CDR3: CASSSNTGTEQFF. The CDR3 nucleotides read TGTGCCAGCAGCTCCAACACCGGGACAGAGCAGTTCTTC. This chain joins TRBV11-2 and TRBJ2-1; D possibly corresponds to TRBD1 (6 bases). The CDR3 is 13 amino acids. The ends were cut back, 4 bases at V and 10 bases at J, with 14 bases in the middle. Germline assignment: CDR1 SGHAT and CDR2 FQNNGV.

The CDR3 region is CRGGGDGYTF. The CDR3 DNA sequence: TGCAGGGGGGGAGGGGATGGCTACACCTTC. V gene TRBV29-1 combines with J gene TRBJ1-2; the D gene is possibly TRBD1 (5 bases). The CDR3 runs 10 residues. CDR1 and CDR2 from the germline V gene are SQVTM and ANQGSEA. Drawing the rest from reference TRBV29-1 and TRBJ1-2, the complete variable domain is SAVISQKPSRDICQRGTSLTIQCQVDSQVTMMFWYRQQPGQSLTLIATANQGSEATYESGFVIDKFPISRPNLTFSTLTVSNMSPEDSSIYLCRGGGDGYTFGSGTRLTVV.

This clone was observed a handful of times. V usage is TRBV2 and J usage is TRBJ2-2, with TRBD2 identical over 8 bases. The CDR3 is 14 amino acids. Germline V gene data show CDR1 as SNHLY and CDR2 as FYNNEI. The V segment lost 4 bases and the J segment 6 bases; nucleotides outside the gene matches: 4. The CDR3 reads CASSVLAGSGELFF. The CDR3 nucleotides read TGTGCCAGCAGTGTGTTAGCGGGATCCGGGGAGCTGTTTTTT.

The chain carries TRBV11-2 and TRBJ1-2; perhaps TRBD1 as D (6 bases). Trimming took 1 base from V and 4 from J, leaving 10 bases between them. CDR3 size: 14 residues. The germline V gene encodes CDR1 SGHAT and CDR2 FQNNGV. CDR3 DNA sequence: TGTGCCAGCAGCTTAGTCCCAGGGGCCTATGGCTACACCTTC. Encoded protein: CASSLVPGAYGYTF. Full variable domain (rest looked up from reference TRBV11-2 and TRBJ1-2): EAGVAQSPRYKIIEKRQSVAFWCNPISGHATLYWYQQILGQGPKLLIQFQNNGVVDDSQLPKDRFSAERLKGVDSTLKIQPAKLEDSAVYLCASSLVPGAYGYTFGSGTRLTVV.

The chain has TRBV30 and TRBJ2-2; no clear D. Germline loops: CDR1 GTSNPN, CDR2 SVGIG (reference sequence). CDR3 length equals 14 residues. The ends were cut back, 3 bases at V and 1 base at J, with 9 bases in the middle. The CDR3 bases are TGTGCCTGGAGGGCAGGCTGGAACACCGGGGAGCTGTTTTTT. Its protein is CAWRAGWNTGELFF.

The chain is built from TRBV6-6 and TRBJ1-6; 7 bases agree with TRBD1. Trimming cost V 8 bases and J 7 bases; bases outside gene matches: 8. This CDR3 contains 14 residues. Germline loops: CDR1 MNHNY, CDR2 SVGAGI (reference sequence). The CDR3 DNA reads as TGTGCCAGCGGGTCAGGGGGAGGAAATTCACCCCTCCACTTT. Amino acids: CASGSGGGNSPLHF.

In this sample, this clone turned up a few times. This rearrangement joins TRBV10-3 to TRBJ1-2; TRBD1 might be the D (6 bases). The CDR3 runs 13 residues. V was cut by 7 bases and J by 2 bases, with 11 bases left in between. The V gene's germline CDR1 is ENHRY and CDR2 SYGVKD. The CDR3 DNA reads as TGTGCCATCACTCACGACAGGAACTATGGCTACACCTTC. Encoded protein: CAITHDRNYGYTF.

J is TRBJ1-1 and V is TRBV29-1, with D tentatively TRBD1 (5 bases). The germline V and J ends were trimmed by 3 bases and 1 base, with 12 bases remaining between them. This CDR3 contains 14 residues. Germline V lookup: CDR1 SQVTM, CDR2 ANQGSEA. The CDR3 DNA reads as TGCAGCGTTGAGGTTGGGGGAAAGAACACTGAAGCTTTCTTT. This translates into CSVEVGGKNTEAFF.

In nucleotides, the CDR3 is TGTGCCAGCACCCCTGCGCGGCGGACCTACGAGCAGTACTTC. Protein: CASTPARRTYEQYF. The chain carries TRBV6-1 and TRBJ2-7; D not resolved. With 7 bases removed from V and 2 bases from J, the gap between germline ends came to 15 bases. The CDR3 runs to 14 residues. Germline V CDR1 and CDR2: MNHNS, SASEGT.